A selection of T cell receptor beta chains follows, all from one sample in a study of cytomegalovirus exposure and HLA in healthy donors. TCRdb keeps only in-frame clones here, not all; method: immunoSEQ multiplex PCR. The sample contains about 140,000 clones, around four fifths of which appear only once. What was sequenced was PBMCs. These receptors originate from a woman between 55 and 75 years old in good health and CMV-seropositive. CDR3s include the opening cysteine and the closing phenylalanine or tryptophan. D genes are given only for firm matches. Expanded clones are given a class, and other clones once, few, many or no size at all.

D: -; size: -; J: TRBJ2-1; V: TRBV5-1; DNA: TGCGCCAGCAGCAGCCCGACTTCGAGGAATGAGCAGTTCTTC; CDR3: CASSSPTSRNEQFF
D: -; size: -; J: TRBJ2-7; V: TRBV5-4; DNA: TGTGCCACCGGAGGAAGTCCCTCCTACGAGCAGTACTTC; CDR3: CATGGSPSYEQYF
D: TRBD2; size: -; J: TRBJ2-7; V: TRBV7-2; DNA: TGTGCCAGCAGCTTCGGACTAGCGGGAGTTCGGGAGCAGTACTTC; CDR3: CASSFGLAGVREQYF
D: -; size: -; J: TRBJ2-7; V: TRBV7-9; DNA: TGTGCCAGCAGCTTAGAGGGCAGGGTCGAGCAGTACTTC; CDR3: CASSLEGRVEQYF
D: -; size: -; J: TRBJ2-3; V: TRBV15; DNA: TGTGCCACCAGCAGCACAATTACGAGCACAGATACGCAGTATTTT; CDR3: CATSSTITSTDTQYF
D: TRBD2; size: -; J: TRBJ2-3; V: TRBV2; DNA: TGTGCCAGCAGAAAAGCGGGAGAGGGGACAGATACGCAGTATTTT; CDR3: CASRKAGEGTDTQYF
D: -; size: -; J: TRBJ2-7; V: TRBV6-5; DNA: TGTGCCAGCCCCGAGAAGACAGGCTACGAGCAGTACTTC; CDR3: CASPEKTGYEQYF
D: -; size: -; J: TRBJ1-3; V: TRBV4-2; DNA: TGTGCCAGCAGCCAAGATAGGGCAGGGCTATCAGGAAACACCATATATTTT; CDR3: CASSQDRAGLSGNTIYF
D: -; size: few; J: TRBJ2-7; V: TRBV11-2; DNA: TGTGCCAGCAGCTTAGTCTTGGGTAGAACGGGGGAGCAGTACTTC; CDR3: CASSLVLGRTGEQYF
D: -; size: -; J: TRBJ2-3; V: TRBV18; DNA: TGTGCCAGCTCACCATACAATTCTGTTGGCACAGATACGCAGTATTTT; CDR3: CASSPYNSVGTDTQYF
D: TRBD1; size: -; J: TRBJ2-1; V: TRBV28; DNA: TGTGCCAGCTCCGCCGGGACAGTACTATACAATGAGCAGTTCTTC; CDR3: CASSAGTVLYNEQFF
D: TRBD1; size: -; J: TRBJ2-1; V: TRBV9; DNA: TGTGCCAGCAGCGAGAATGGACAGGGGTTTAATGAGCAGTTCTTC; CDR3: CASSENGQGFNEQFF
D: -; size: few; J: TRBJ1-2; V: TRBV29-1; DNA: TGCAGCGTTCCCACCGGAGCGGGGAATGGCTACACCTTC; CDR3: CSVPTGAGNGYTF
D: -; size: few; J: TRBJ2-1; V: TRBV5-1; DNA: TGCGCCAGCAGCTGGTCCGGGACAGAGCAGTTCTTC; CDR3: CASSWSGTEQFF
D: -; size: -; J: TRBJ2-1; V: TRBV18; DNA: TGTGCCAGCTCACCAGATAGAGACAGGTCATGGTTCTTC; CDR3: CASSPDRDRSWFF
D: TRBD1; size: -; J: TRBJ2-1; V: TRBV12-5; DNA: TGTGCTAGTGGTTTGGTACTCGACAGGGAAGGAGGTGAGCAGTTCTTC; CDR3: CASGLVLDREGGEQFF
D: TRBD1; size: -; J: TRBJ1-1; V: TRBV5-1; DNA: TGCGCCAGCAGCTTGAGCTCAGGGGGGAGCACTGAAGCTTTCTTT; CDR3: CASSLSSGGSTEAFF
D: -; size: -; J: TRBJ1-1; V: TRBV28; DNA: TGTGCCAGCAGTTTTTATAAAAGCAACACTGAAGCTTTCTTT; CDR3: CASSFYKSNTEAFF
D: -; size: once; J: TRBJ2-2; V: TRBV5-6; DNA: TGTGCCAGCAGCTTTGGCGGGAAAGGCGGGGAGCTGTTTTTT; CDR3: CASSFGGKGGELFF
D: TRBD2; size: -; J: TRBJ2-3; V: TRBV2; DNA: TGTGCCAGCATAAAAGCGGGAGGAACAGATACGCAGTATTTT; CDR3: CASIKAGGTDTQYF
D: TRBD1; size: -; J: TRBJ2-1; V: TRBV27; DNA: TGTGCCAGCAGGTCCCGGGACAGGGCCTACAATGAGCAGTTCTTC; CDR3: CASRSRDRAYNEQFF
D: -; size: -; J: TRBJ1-1; V: TRBV6-5; DNA: TGTGCCAGCAGCCCCTATCAGGGACTCAACACTGAAGCTTTCTTT; CDR3: CASSPYQGLNTEAFF
D: -; size: -; J: TRBJ2-2; V: TRBV21-1; DNA: TGTGCCAGCATCCTCAGACCGGGAATCGGGGAGCTGTTTTTT; CDR3: CASILRPGIGELFF
D: TRBD2; size: once; J: TRBJ2-5; V: TRBV5-1; DNA: TGCGCCAGCAGCTTAGGAGGACTAGCGGGAGAGGGGGAGACCCAGTACTTC; CDR3: CASSLGGLAGEGETQYF
D: -; size: -; J: TRBJ1-2; V: TRBV28; DNA: TGTGCCAGCAGCCTTGACAGCTACTATGGCTACACCTTC; CDR3: CASSLDSYYGYTF
D: TRBD2; size: -; J: TRBJ2-3; V: TRBV30; DNA: TGTGCCTGGAAGGGGGCGGGAGGGCCGAGCGGGCAGTATTTT; CDR3: CAWKGAGGPSGQYF
D: -; size: once; J: TRBJ2-3; V: TRBV5-1; DNA: TGCGCCAGCAGCTTGGGAGGACAGACCACCACAGATACGCAGTATTTT; CDR3: CASSLGGQTTTDTQYF
D: TRBD2; size: -; J: TRBJ2-1; V: TRBV6-5; DNA: TGTGCCAGCAGTAACGCGGGAGCCTACAATGAGCAGTTCTTC; CDR3: CASSNAGAYNEQFF
D: -; size: -; J: TRBJ1-5; V: TRBV28; DNA: TGTGCCAGCAGTCCCGGGTCCCGGCCGAATCAGCCCCAGCATTTT; CDR3: CASSPGSRPNQPQHF
D: TRBD1; size: -; J: TRBJ2-1; V: TRBV7-2; DNA: TGTGCCAGCAGCTTAACAGGGGTCTACAATGAGCAGTTCTTC; CDR3: CASSLTGVYNEQFF
D: TRBD2; size: -; J: TRBJ2-7; V: TRBV7-2; DNA: TGTGCCAGCAGCTTAGCGCCCCGGGCGGGAGGCGGGGACGAGCAGTACTTC; CDR3: CASSLAPRAGGGDEQYF
D: TRBD2; size: -; J: TRBJ2-7; V: TRBV18; DNA: TGTGCCAGCTCACCCGGACTAGACTACGAGCAGTACTTC; CDR3: CASSPGLDYEQYF
D: TRBD1; size: -; J: TRBJ2-7; V: TRBV27; DNA: TGTGCCAGCAGTTTAGGAATGACAGGGGCTTACGAGCAGTACTTC; CDR3: CASSLGMTGAYEQYF
D: -; size: -; J: TRBJ2-7; V: TRBV30; DNA: TGTGCCTGGAGTGTAGGGGTTGGGGACTACGAGCAGTACTTC; CDR3: CAWSVGVGDYEQYF
D: -; size: -; J: TRBJ2-2; V: TRBV10-2; DNA: TGCGCCAGCACCGAGCCCGGGGATAACACCGGGGAGCTGTTTTTT; CDR3: CASTEPGDNTGELFF
D: -; size: -; J: TRBJ2-7; V: TRBV1; DNA: TGCACCAGCAGCCTTGTGACTAGCCCTTCCCCAAACTACGAGCAGTACTTC; CDR3: CTSSLVTSPSPNYEQYF
D: TRBD1; size: -; J: TRBJ2-1; V: TRBV4-1; DNA: TGCGCCAGCAGCCAACCAGGGGGTGGCAATGAGCAGTTCTTC; CDR3: CASSQPGGGNEQFF
D: TRBD1; size: -; J: TRBJ1-4; V: TRBV11-1; DNA: TGTGCCAGCAGCTCACCCGGGACAGCAACTAATGAAAAACTGTTTTTT; CDR3: CASSSPGTATNEKLFF
D: -; size: -; J: TRBJ2-7; V: TRBV6-5; DNA: TGTGCCAGCAGTTATGGGCGCCACTACGAGCAGTACTTC; CDR3: CASSYGRHYEQYF
D: -; size: -; J: TRBJ2-5; V: TRBV5-1; DNA: TGCGCCAGCAGCTCGGCGGGGGCACAAGAGACCCAGTACTTC; CDR3: CASSSAGAQETQYF
D: TRBD1; size: -; J: TRBJ2-5; V: TRBV7-3; DNA: TGTGCCAGCAGCCCAACCGGGACAGGGGTTCAAGAGACCCAGTACTTC; CDR3: CASSPTGTGVQETQYF
D: TRBD1; size: -; J: TRBJ2-5; V: TRBV10-3; DNA: TGTGCCATCAGTGAACAGGGGGGAGAGACCCAGTACTTC; CDR3: CAISEQGGETQYF
D: TRBD1; size: -; J: TRBJ2-7; V: TRBV7-2; DNA: TGTGCCAGCAGCTCGCTTCAGGGGGCGACCCACGAGCAGTACTTC; CDR3: CASSSLQGATHEQYF
D: TRBD2; size: -; J: TRBJ2-1; V: TRBV7-3; DNA: TGTGCCAGCAGCGTTGATTGGACTAGCGGGAGTCTAAATGAGCAGTTCTTC; CDR3: CASSVDWTSGSLNEQFF
D: TRBD2; size: -; J: TRBJ2-5; V: TRBV4-2; DNA: TGTGCCAGCAGCCAAGATCCCGGGACTAGCGGGAGTTCCGCCCAAGAGACCCAGTACTTC; CDR3: CASSQDPGTSGSSAQETQYF
D: TRBD1; size: -; J: TRBJ1-1; V: TRBV28; DNA: TGTGCCAGCAGTTTCCGGGACAGGGACCACACTGAAGCTTTCTTT; CDR3: CASSFRDRDHTEAFF